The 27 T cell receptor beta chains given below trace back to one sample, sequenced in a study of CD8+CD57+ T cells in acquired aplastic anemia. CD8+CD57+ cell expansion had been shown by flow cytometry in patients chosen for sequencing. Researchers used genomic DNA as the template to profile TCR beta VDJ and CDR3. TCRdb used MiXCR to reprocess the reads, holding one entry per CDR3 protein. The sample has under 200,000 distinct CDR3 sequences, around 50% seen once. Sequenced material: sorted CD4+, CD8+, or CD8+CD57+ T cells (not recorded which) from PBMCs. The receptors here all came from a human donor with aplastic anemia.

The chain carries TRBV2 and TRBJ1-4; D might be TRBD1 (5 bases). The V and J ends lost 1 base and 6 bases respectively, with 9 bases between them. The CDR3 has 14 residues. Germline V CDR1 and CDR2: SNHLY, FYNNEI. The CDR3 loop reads CASSEGQGYEKLFF. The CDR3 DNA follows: TGTGCCAGCAGTGAAGGGCAGGGATATGAAAAACTGTTTTTT.

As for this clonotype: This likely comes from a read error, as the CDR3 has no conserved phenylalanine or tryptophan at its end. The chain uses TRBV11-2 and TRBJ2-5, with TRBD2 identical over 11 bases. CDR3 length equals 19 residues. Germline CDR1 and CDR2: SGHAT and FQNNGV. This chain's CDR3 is CASSRPPLAGVATQEIQYS. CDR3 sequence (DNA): TGTGCCAGCAGTCGCCCCCCACTAGCGGGAGTGGCCACCCAAGAGATCCAGTACTCC.

CDR3 in DNA: TGTGCCAGCAGCTTAGGGTTGAGCGGGAGCTCCTACGAGCAGTACTTC. Its translation is CASSLGLSGSSYEQYF. This chain uses TRBV7-8 with TRBJ2-7, with 8 bases lining up with TRBD2. Unmatched junction bases numbered 5, after V lost 1 base and J lost 0 bases. The germline CDR1 and CDR2 sequences are SGHVS and FQNEAQ. The CDR3 covers 16 residues.

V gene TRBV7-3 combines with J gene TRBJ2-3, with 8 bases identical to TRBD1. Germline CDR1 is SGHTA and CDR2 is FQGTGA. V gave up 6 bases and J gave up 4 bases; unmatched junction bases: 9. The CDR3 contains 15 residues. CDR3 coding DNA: TGTGCCAGCAGTCCCCAGACAGGGGAGCCAGATACGCAGTATTTT. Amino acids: CASSPQTGEPDTQYF.

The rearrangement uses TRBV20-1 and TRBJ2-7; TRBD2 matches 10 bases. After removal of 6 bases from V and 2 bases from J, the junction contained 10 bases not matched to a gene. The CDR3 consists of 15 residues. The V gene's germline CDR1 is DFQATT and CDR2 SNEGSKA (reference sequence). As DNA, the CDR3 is TGCAGTGCCCCCCAAGGCACTAGCGGGACCTACGAGCAGTACTTC. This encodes CSAPQGTSGTYEQYF.

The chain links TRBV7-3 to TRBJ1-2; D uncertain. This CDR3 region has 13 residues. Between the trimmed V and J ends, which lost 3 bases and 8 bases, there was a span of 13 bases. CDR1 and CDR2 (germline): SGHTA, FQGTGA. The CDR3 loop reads CASSLAAGNGYTF. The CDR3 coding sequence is TGTGCCAGCAGCTTGGCCGCGGGAAACGGCTACACCTTC.

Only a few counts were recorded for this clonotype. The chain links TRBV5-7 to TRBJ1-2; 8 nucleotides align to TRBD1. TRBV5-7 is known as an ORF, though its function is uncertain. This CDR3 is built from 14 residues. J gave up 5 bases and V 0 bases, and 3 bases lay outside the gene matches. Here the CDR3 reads CASSLDRGVYGYTF. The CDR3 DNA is TGTGCCAGCAGCTTGGACAGGGGGGTATATGGCTACACCTTC.

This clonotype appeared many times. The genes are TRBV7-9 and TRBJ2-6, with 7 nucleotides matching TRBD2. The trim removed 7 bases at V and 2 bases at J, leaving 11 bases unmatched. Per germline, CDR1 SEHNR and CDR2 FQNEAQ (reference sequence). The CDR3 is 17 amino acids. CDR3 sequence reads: CASTVASGKTGANVLTF. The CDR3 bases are TGTGCCAGCACCGTTGCTAGCGGAAAAACTGGGGCCAACGTCCTGACTTTC.

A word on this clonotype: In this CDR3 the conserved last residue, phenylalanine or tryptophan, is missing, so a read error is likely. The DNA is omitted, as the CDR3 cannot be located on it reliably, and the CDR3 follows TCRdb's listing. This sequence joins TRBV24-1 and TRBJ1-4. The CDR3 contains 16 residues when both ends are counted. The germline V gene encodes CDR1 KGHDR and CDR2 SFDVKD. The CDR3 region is CATRGRGGTNEKLFFI.

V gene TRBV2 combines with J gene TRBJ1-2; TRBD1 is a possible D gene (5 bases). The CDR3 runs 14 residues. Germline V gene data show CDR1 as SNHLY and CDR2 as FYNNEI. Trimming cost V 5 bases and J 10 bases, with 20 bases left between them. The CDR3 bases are TGTGCCAGCAGTCAGGGTGCTGTTAACTATATCTACACCTTC. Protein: CASSQGAVNYIYTF.

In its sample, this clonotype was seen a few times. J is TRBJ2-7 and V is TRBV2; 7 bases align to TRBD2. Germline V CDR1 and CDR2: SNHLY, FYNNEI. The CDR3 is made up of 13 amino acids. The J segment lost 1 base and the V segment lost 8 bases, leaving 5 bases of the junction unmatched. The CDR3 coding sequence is TGTGCCAGCGGGGGGGTTGGGTCCTACGAGCAGTACTTC. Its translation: CASGGVGSYEQYF.

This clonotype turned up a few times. CDR3 loop: CASRVGRGREKLFF. DNA for the CDR3: TGTGCCAGCAGGGTAGGCAGGGGCAGAGAAAAACTGTTTTTT. The chain links TRBV28 to TRBJ1-4; the D gene is possibly TRBD1 (6 bases). Germline V lookup: CDR1 MDHEN, CDR2 SYDVKM. This CDR3 spans 14 amino acids. V was clipped by 6 bases and J by 8 bases, with 16 bases between them.

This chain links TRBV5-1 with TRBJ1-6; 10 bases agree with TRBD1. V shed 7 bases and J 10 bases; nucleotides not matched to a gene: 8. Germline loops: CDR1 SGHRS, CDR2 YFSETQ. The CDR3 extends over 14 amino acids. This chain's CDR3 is CASGTGTGESPLHF. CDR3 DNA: TGCGCCAGCGGAACCGGGACAGGGGAGTCACCCCTCCACTTT. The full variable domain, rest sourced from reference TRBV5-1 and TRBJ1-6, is KAGVTQTPRYLIKTRGQQVTLSCSPISGHRSVSWYQQTPGQGLQFLFEYFSETQRNKGNFPGRFSGRQFSNSRSEMNVSTLELGDSALYLCASGTGTGESPLHFGNGTRLTVT.

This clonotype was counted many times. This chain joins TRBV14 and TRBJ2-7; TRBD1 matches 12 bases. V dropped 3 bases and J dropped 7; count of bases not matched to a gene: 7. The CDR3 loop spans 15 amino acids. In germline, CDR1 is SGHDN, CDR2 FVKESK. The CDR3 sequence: CASSQGTGGPAEQYF. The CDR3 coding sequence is TGTGCCAGCAGCCAGGGGACAGGGGGCCCCGCGGAGCAGTACTTC.

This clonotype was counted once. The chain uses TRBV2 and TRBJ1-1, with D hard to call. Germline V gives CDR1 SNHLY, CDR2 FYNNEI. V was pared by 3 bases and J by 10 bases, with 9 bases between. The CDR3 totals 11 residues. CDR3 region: CASSDRRRAFF. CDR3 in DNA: TGTGCCAGCAGTGACCGAAGGAGAGCTTTCTTT.

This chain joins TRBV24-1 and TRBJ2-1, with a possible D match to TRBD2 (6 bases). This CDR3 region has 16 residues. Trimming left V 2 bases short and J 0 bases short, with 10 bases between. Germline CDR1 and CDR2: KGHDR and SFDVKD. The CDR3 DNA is TGTGCCACCAGTGATTCGGGGGATAGCTCCTACAATGAGCAGTTCTTC. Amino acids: CATSDSGDSSYNEQFF.

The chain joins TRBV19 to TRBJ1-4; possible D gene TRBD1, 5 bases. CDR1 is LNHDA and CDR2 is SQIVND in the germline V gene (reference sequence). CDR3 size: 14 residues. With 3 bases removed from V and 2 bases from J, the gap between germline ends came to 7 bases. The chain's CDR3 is CASSMWGTNEKLFF. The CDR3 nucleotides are TGTGCCAGTAGTATGTGGGGGACTAATGAAAAACTGTTTTTT.

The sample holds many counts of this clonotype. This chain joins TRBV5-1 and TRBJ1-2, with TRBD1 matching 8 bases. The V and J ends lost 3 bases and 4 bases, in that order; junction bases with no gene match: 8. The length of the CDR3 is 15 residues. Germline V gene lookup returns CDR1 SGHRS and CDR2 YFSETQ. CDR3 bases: TGCGCCAGCAGCTCTCCCAGGGGGCGAGGCTATGGCTACACCTTC. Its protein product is CASSSPRGRGYGYTF. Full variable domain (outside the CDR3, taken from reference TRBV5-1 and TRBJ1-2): KAGVTQTPRYLIKTRGQQVTLSCSPISGHRSVSWYQQTPGQGLQFLFEYFSETQRNKGNFPGRFSGRQFSNSRSEMNVSTLELGDSALYLCASSSPRGRGYGYTFGSGTRLTVV.

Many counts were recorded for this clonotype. The CDR3 sequence: CASSYRGSSTDTQYF. The CDR3 DNA reads as TGTGCCAGCAGCTATCGGGGATCTAGCACAGATACGCAGTATTTT. The chain joins TRBV11-2 to TRBJ2-3, with D possibly matching TRBD2 (5 bases). Trimming removed 4 bases from V and 0 bases from J, with 11 bases in between. This CDR3 comprises 15 residues. From germline, CDR1 is SGHAT and CDR2 FQNNGV.

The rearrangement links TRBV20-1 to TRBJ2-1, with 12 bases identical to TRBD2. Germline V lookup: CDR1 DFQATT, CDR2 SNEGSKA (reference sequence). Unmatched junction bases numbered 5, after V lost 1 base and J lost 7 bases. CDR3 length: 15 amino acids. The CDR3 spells CSARATSGRLNEQFF. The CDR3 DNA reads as TGCAGTGCTAGAGCGACTAGCGGGAGATTGAATGAGCAGTTCTTC.

CDR3 loop: CATSGLGQVMNTEAFF. CDR3 DNA: TGTGCCACCAGCGGACTTGGACAGGTCATGAACACTGAAGCTTTCTTT. The chain couples TRBV15 to TRBJ1-1, with 7 bases lining up with TRBD1. J was trimmed by 0 bases and V by 5 bases; bases with no gene match: 9. Germline lookup yields CDR1 LNHNV and CDR2 YYDKDF (reference sequence). The CDR3 loop spans 16 amino acids. Together with reference TRBV15 and TRBJ1-1, the CDR3 gives the full variable domain: DAMVIQNPRYQVTQFGKPVTLSCSQTLNHNVMYWYQQKSSQAPKLLFHYYDKDFNNEADTPDNFQSRRPNTSFCFLDIRSPGLGDTAMYLCATSGLGQVMNTEAFFGQGTRLTVV.

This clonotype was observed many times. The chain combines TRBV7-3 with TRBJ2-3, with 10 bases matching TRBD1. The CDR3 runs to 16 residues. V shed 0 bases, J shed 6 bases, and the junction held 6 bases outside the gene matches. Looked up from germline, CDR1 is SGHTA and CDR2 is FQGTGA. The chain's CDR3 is CASSLTRDRGGDTQYF. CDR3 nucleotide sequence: TGTGCCAGCAGCTTAACCCGGGACAGGGGTGGCGATACGCAGTATTTT.

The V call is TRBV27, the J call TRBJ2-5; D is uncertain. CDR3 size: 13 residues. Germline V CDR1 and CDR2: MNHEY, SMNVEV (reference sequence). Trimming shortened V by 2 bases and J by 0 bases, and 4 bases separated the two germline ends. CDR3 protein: CASSLLNQETQYF. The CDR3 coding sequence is TGTGCCAGCAGTTTACTAAACCAAGAGACCCAGTACTTC.

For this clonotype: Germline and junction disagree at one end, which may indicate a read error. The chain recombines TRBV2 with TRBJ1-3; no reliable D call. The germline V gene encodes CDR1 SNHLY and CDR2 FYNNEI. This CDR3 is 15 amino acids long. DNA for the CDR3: TGTGCCAGTAGTGGTCCAGCCGATATTGGAAACACCATATATTTT. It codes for CASSGPADIGNTIYF.

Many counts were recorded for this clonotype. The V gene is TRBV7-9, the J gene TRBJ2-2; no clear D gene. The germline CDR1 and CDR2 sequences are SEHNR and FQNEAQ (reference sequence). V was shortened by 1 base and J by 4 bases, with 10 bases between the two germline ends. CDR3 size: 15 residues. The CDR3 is CASSLVTQGTGELFF. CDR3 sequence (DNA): TGTGCCAGCAGCTTAGTTACGCAAGGCACCGGGGAGCTGTTTTTT.

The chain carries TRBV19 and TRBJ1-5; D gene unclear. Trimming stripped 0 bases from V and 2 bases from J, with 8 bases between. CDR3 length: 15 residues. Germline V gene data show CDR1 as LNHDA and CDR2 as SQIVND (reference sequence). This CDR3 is CASSIDGSGNQPQHF. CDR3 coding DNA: TGTGCCAGTAGTATAGACGGAAGCGGCAATCAGCCCCAGCATTTT.

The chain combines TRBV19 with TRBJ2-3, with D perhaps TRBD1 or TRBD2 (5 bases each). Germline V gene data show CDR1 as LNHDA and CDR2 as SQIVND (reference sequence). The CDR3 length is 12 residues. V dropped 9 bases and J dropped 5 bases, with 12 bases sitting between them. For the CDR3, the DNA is TGTGCCAGCCTGGGACCGATAGATACGCAGTATTTT. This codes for CASLGPIDTQYF.